This T cell receptor (beta chain) was sequenced in a study of blood T cell repertoires in COVID-19. Turning to the study itself: Samples came from the United States, Italy and Spain, spanning acute and convalescent COVID-19. T cells, B-cell-depleted T cells, or PBMCs supplied cDNA or gDNA.

In the original processing: How many nucleated cells were present was estimated from reference gene primer amplification. This table comes from immunoSEQ multiplex PCR, and its TCRdb copy is limited to in-frame clones, with some not included. D and trimming were read from the DNA, whereas the V and J calls and clone size are those reported in that table. Found here are about 400,000 clones, 70% to 90% of them singletons; the top ten hold 1% to 1.5%. The receptor was derived from a man aged 35 to 55 with acute or convalescent COVID-19. Material for sequencing was peripheral blood.

In DNA form, the CDR3 reads TGTGCCAGCAGTTTAGGGGGGGCTGAAGCTTTCTTT. Translated: CASSLGGAEAFF. V is TRBV28 and J is TRBJ1-1, with a tentative D call TRBD1 (5 bases). The CDR3 sequence is 12 residues long. Between the trimmed V and J ends, which lost 2 bases and 6 bases, there was a span of 7 bases. Germline values: CDR1 MDHEN, CDR2 SYDVKM.